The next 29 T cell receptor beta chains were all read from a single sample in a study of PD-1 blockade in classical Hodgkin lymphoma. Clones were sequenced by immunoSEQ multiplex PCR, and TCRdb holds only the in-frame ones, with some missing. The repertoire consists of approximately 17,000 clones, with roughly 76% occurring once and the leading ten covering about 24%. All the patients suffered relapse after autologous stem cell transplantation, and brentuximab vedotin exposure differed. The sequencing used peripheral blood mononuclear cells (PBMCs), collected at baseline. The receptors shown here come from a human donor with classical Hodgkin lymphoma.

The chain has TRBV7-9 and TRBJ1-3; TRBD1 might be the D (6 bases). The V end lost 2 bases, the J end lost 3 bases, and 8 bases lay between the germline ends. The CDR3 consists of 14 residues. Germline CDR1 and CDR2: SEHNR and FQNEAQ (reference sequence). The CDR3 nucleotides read TGTGCCAGCAGCTTACCAGGGGATGGAAACACCATATATTTT. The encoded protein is CASSLPGDGNTIYF. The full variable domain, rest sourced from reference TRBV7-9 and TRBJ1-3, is DTGVSQNPRHKITKRGQNVTFRCDPISEHNRLYWYRQTLGQGPEFLTYFQNEAQLEKSRLLSDRFSAERPKGSFSTLEIQRTEQGDSAMYLCASSLPGDGNTIYFGEGSWLTVV.

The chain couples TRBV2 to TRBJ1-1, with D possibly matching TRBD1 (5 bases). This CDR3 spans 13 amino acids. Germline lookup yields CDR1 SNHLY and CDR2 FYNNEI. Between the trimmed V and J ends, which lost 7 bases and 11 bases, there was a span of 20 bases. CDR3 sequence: CASIEGTPSKAFF. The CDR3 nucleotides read TGTGCCAGCATCGAGGGGACCCCTTCAAAGGCTTTCTTT.

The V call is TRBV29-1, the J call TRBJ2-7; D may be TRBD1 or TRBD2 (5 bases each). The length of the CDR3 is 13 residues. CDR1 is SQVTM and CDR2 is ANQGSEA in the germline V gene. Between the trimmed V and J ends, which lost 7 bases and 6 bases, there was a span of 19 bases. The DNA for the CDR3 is TGCAGCGCCGAGTCGGGGCCGGCTGGCGAGCAGTACTTC. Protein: CSAESGPAGEQYF.

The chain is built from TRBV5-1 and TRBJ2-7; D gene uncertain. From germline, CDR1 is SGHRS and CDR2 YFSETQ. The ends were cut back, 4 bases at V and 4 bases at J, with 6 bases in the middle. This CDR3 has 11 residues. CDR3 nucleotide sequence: TGCGCCAGCAGCGTGGGTTACGAGCAGTACTTC. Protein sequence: CASSVGYEQYF.

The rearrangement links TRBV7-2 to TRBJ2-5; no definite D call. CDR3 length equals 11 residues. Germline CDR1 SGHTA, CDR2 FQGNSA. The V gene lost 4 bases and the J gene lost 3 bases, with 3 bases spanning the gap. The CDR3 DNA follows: TGTGCCAGCAGCTCGAAAGAGACCCAGTACTTC. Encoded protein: CASSSKETQYF.

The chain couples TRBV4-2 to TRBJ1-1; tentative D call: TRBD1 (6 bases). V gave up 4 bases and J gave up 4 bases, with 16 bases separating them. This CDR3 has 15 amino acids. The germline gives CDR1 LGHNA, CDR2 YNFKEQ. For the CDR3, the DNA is TGTGCCAGCAGCCCAGGGGCAGGGGAAAGCACTGAAGCTTTCTTT. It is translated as CASSPGAGESTEAFF.

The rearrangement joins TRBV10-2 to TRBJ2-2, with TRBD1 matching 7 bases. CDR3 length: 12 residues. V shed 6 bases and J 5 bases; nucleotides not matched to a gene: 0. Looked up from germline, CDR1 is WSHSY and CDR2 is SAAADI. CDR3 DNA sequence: TGCGCCAGCAGGACAGGGACCGGGGAGCTGTTTTTT. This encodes CASRTGTGELFF.

The CDR3 DNA reads TGTGCCAGCACGTCAGGGACGACAAGCTCCTACGAGCAGTACTTC. It yields the protein CASTSGTTSSYEQYF. The J gene is TRBJ2-7, the V gene TRBV2, with D possibly being TRBD1 or TRBD2 (5 bases each). Trimming left V 7 bases short and J 0 bases short, with 16 bases between. The CDR3 length is 15 residues. CDR1 is SNHLY, CDR2 FYNNEI, per germline.

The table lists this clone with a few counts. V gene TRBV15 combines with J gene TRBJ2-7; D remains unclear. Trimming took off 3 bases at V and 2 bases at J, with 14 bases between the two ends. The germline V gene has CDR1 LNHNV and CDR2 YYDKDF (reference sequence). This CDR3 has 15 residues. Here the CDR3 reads CATSSGSGSTYEQYF. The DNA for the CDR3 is TGTGCCACCAGCAGCGGGTCCGGGTCCACCTACGAGCAGTACTTC.

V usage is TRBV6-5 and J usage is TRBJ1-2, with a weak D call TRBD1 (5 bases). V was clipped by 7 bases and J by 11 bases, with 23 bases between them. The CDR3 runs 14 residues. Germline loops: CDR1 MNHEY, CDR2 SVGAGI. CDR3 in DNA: TGTGCCAGCACCCCATCCCAGGGTAGTGGGGGTTACACCTTC. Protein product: CASTPSQGSGGYTF.

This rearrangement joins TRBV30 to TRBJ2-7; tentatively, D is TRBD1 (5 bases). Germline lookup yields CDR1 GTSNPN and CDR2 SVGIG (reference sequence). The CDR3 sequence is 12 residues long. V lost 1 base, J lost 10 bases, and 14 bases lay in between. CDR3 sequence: CAWSGLRQPQYF. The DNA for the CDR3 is TGTGCCTGGAGTGGACTTAGACAGCCACAGTACTTC.

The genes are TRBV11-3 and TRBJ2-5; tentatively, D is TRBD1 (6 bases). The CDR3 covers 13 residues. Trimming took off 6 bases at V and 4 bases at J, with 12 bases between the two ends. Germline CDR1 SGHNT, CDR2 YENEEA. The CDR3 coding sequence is TGTGCCAGCAGACAGGGTTTTGCAGAGACCCAGTACTTC. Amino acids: CASRQGFAETQYF.

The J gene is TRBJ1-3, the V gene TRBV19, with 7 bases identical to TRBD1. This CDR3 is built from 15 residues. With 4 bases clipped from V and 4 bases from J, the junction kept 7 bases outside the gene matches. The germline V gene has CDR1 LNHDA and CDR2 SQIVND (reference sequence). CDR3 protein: CASSNDRASGNTIYF. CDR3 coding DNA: TGTGCCAGTAGTAATGACAGGGCTTCCGGAAACACCATATATTTT.

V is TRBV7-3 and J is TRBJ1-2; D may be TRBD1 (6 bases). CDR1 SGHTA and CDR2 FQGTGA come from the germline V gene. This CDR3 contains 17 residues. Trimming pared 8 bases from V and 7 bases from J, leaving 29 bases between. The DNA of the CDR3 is TGTGCCAGCGCTAATGGGACACTAGGCCTTTTTAGCGGTGGCTACACCTTC. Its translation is CASANGTLGLFSGGYTF. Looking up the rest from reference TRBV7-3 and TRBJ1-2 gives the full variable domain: GAGVSQTPSNKVTEKGKYVELRCDPISGHTALYWYRQSLGQGPEFLIYFQGTGAADDSGLPNDRFFAVRPEGSVSTLKIQRTERGDSAVYLCASANGTLGLFSGGYTFGSGTRLTVV.

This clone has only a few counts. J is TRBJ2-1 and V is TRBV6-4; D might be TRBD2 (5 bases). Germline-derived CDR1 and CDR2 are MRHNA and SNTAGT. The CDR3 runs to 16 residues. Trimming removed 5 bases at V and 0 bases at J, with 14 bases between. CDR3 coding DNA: TGTGCCAGCAGTCCCGAGGGCGGGCTCTCCTACAATGAGCAGTTCTTC. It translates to CASSPEGGLSYNEQFF.

The CDR3 DNA reads TGCAGCGTTGAAGATCACGGGAGGTCCTCCTACAATGAGCAGTTCTTC. Amino acid sequence: CSVEDHGRSSYNEQFF. The chain joins TRBV29-1 to TRBJ2-1; TRBD2 aligns across 7 bases. The CDR3 is made up of 16 amino acids. V lost 0 bases, J lost 0 bases, and 5 bases stayed unmatched. The V gene's germline CDR1 is SQVTM and CDR2 ANQGSEA.

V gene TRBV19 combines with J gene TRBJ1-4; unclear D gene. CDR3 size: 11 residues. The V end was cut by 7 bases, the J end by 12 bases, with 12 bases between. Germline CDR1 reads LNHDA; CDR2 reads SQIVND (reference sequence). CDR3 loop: CASKRETQLFF. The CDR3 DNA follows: TGTGCCAGTAAGCGCGAGACTCAACTGTTTTTT. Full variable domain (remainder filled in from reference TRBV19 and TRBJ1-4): DGGITQSPKYLFRKEGQNVTLSCEQNLNHDAMYWYRQDPGQGLRLIYYSQIVNDFQKGDIAEGYSVSREKKESFPLTVTSAQKNPTAFYLCASKRETQLFFGSGTQLSVL.

DNA for the CDR3: TGTGCCAGTAGTAAGCCCGAGAACTATGGCTACACCTTC. Residues: CASSKPENYGYTF. The rearrangement joins TRBV19 to TRBJ1-2, with D uncertain. V lost 4 bases and J lost 2, with 8 bases in between. Per germline, CDR1 LNHDA and CDR2 SQIVND (reference sequence). The CDR3 is 13 residues long.

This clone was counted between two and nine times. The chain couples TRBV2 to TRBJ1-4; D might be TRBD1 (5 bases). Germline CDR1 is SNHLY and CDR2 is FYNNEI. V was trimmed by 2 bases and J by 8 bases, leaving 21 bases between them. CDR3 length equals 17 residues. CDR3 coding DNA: TGTGCCAGCAGTGAAAGTAGGGGACGAGGTCTAAGAGAAAAACTGTTTTTT. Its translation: CASSESRGRGLREKLFF. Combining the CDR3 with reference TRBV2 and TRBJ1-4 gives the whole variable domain EPEVTQTPSHQVTQMGQEVILRCVPISNHLYFYWYRQILGQKVEFLVSFYNNEISEKSEIFDDQFSVERPDGSNFTLKIRSTKLEDSAMYFCASSESRGRGLREKLFFGSGTQLSVL.

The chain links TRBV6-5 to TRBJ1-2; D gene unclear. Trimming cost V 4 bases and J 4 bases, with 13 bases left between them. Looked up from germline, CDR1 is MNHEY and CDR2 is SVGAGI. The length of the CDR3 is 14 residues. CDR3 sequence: CASSSTGLTYGYTF. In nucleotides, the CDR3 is TGTGCCAGCAGTTCAACGGGCCTCACCTATGGCTACACCTTC.

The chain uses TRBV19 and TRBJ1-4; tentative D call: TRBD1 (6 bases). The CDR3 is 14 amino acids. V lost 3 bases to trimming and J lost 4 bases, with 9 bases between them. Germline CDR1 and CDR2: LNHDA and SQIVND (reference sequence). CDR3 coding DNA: TGTGCCAGTAGTATTGGACAGTTTAATGAAAAACTGTTTTTT. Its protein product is CASSIGQFNEKLFF.

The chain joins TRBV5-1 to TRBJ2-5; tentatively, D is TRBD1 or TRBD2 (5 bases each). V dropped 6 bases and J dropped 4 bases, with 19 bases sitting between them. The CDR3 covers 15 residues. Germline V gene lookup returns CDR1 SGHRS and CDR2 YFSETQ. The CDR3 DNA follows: TGCGCCAGCACCGGGGCCGCTTACGCTGGAGAGACCCAGTACTTC. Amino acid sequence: CASTGAAYAGETQYF. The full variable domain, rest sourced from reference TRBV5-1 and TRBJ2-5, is KAGVTQTPRYLIKTRGQQVTLSCSPISGHRSVSWYQQTPGQGLQFLFEYFSETQRNKGNFPGRFSGRQFSNSRSEMNVSTLELGDSALYLCASTGAAYAGETQYFGPGTRLLVL.

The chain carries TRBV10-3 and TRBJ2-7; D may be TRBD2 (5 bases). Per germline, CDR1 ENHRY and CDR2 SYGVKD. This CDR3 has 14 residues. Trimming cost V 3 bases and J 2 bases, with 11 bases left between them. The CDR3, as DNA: TGTGCCATCAGTGAACGGGGTCACACCTACGAGCAGTACTTC. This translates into CAISERGHTYEQYF.

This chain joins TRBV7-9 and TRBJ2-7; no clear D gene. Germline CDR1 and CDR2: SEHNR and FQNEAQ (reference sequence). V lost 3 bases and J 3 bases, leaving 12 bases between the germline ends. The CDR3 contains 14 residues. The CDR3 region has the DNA TGTGCCAGCAGCTTCGAACTGGCACTCTACGAGCAGTACTTC. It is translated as CASSFELALYEQYF.

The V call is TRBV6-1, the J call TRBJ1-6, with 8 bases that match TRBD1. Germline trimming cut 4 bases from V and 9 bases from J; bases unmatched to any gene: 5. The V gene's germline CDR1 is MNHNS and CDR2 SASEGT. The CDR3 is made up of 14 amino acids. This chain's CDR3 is CASSGRGLGSPLHF. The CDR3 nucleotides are TGTGCCAGCAGTGGCAGGGGGCTCGGTTCACCCCTCCACTTT.

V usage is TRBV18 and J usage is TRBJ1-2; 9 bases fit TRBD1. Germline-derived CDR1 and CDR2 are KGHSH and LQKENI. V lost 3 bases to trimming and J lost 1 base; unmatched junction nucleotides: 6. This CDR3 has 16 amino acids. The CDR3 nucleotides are TGTGCCAGCTCACCGGGGACAGGGAAACTTAACTATGGCTACACCTTC. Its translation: CASSPGTGKLNYGYTF.

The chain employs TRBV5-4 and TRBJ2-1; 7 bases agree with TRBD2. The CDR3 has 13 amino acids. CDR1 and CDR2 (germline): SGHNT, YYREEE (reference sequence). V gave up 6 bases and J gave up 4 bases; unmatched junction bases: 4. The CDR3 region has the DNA TGTGCCAGCAAGGGACTAAGTTACAATGAGCAGTTCTTC. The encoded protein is CASKGLSYNEQFF.

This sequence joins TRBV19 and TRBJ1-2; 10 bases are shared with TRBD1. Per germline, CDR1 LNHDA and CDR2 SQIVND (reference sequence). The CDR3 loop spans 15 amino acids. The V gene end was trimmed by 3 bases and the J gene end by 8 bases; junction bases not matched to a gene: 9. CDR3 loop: CASSIAGQGRGGYTF. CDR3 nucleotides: TGTGCCAGTAGTATCGCGGGACAGGGGAGAGGCGGCTACACCTTC.

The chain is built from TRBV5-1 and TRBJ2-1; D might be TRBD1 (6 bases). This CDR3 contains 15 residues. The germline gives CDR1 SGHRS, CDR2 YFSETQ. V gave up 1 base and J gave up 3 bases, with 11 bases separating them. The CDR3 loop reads CASSLYQDSYNEQFF. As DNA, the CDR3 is TGCGCCAGCAGCTTGTACCAGGACAGCTACAATGAGCAGTTCTTC.